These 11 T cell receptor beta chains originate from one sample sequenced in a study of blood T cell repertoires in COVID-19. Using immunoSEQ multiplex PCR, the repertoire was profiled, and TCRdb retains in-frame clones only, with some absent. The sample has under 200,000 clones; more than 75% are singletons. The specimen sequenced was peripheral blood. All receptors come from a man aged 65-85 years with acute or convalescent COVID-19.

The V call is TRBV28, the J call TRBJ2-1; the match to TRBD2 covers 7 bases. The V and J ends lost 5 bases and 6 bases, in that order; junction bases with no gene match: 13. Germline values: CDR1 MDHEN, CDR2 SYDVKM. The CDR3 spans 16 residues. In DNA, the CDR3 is TGTGCCAGCAGTGCCACTAGAACGGGAGGCACCAATGAGCAGTTCTTC. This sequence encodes CASSATRTGGTNEQFF.

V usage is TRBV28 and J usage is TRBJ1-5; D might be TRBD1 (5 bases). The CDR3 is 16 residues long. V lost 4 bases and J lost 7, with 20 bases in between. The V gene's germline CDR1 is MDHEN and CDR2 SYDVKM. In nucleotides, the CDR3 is TGTGCCAGCAGTTACCCCCCCAGGGAGGCCCGGCAGCCCCAGCATTTT. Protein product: CASSYPPREARQPQHF.

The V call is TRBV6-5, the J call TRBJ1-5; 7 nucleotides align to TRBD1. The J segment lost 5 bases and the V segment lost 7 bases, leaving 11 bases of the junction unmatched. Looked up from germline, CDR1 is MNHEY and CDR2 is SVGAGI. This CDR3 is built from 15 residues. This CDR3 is CASTRVWDSDQPQHF. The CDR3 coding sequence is TGTGCCAGCACTCGAGTCTGGGACAGTGATCAGCCCCAGCATTTT.

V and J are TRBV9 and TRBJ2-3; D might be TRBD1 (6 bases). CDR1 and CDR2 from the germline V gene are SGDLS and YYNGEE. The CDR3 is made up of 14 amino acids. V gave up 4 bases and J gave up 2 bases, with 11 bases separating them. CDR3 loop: CASSPQGSTDTQYF. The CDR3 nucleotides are TGTGCCAGCAGCCCCCAGGGGTCCACAGATACGCAGTATTTT.

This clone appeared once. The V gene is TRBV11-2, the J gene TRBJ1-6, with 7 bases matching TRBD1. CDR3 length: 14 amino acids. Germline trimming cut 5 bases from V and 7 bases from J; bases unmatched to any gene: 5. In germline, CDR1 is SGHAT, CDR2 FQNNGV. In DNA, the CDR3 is TGTGCCAGCAGCACGACAGGGTTGAATTCACCCCTCCACTTT. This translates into CASSTTGLNSPLHF.

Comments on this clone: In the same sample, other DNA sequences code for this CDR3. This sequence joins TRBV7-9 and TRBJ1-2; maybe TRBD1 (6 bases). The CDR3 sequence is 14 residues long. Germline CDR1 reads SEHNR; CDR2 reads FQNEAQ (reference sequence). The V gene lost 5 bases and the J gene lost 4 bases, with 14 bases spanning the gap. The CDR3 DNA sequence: TGTGCCAGCAGCCCATCGGGCAGGGGCTATGGCTACACCTTC. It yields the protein CASSPSGRGYGYTF.

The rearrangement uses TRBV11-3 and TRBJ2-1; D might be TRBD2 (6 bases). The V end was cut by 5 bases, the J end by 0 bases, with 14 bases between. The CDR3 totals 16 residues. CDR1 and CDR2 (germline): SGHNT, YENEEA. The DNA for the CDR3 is TGTGCCAGCAGCGTGGGACTGCACAGCTCCTACAATGAGCAGTTCTTC. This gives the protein CASSVGLHSSYNEQFF.

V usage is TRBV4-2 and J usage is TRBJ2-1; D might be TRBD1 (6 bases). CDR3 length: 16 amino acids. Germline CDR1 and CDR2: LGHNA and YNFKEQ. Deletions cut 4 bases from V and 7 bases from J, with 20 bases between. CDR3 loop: CASSPKGQGRRNEQFF. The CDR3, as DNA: TGTGCCAGCAGCCCTAAAGGGCAGGGGAGAAGAAATGAGCAGTTCTTC.

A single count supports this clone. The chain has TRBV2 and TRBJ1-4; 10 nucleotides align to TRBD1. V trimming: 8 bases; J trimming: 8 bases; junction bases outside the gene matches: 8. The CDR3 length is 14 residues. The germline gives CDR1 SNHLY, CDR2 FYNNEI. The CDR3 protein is CASFFGTGVEKLFF. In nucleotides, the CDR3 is TGTGCCAGCTTCTTCGGGACAGGGGTCGAAAAACTGTTTTTT. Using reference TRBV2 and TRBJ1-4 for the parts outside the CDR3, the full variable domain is EPEVTQTPSHQVTQMGQEVILRCVPISNHLYFYWYRQILGQKVEFLVSFYNNEISEKSEIFDDQFSVERPDGSNFTLKIRSTKLEDSAMYFCASFFGTGVEKLFFGSGTQLSVL.

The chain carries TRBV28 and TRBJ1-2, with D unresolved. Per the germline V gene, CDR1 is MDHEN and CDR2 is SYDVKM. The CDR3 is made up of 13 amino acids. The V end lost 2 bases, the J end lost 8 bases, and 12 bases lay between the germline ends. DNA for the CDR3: TGTGCCAGCAGTTTAGGAGCCCCGGTGGGCTACACCTTC. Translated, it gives CASSLGAPVGYTF.

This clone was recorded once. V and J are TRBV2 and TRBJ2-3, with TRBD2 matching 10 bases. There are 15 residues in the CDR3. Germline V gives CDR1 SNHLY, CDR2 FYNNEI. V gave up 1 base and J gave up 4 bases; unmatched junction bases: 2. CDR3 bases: TGTGCCAGCAGTGAAGGAGCGGGAGGGGCAGATACGCAGTATTTT. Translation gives CASSEGAGGADTQYF.